Sequencing of this T cell receptor (beta chain) was carried out in a study of T cell responses to AZD1222 COVID-19 vaccine. Some clones are missing from TCRdb's copy, which holds only in-frame ones; the method was immunoSEQ multiplex PCR. The sample includes some 140,000 clones, roughly 80% of them seen just once. The sample in question was peripheral blood, obtained on day 0 of AZD1222 vaccination. The receptor was isolated from an adult in good health.

The CDR3 nucleotides are TGTGCCAGCCTATGGACGGACTCCTACAATGAGCAGTTCTTC. It is translated as CASLWTDSYNEQFF. The chain couples TRBV7-9 to TRBJ2-1; D not certain. The CDR3 extends over 14 amino acids. The germline gives CDR1 SEHNR, CDR2 FQNEAQ (reference sequence). V was cut by 8 bases and J by 0 bases, with 11 bases left in between.